These 22 T cell receptor beta chains were all obtained from the same sample, sequenced in a study of cytomegalovirus exposure and HLA in healthy donors. Researchers ran the PCR with 60 Vbeta and 13 Jbeta primers. Generated by immunoSEQ multiplex PCR, the TCRdb table keeps only in-frame clones and is missing some. Of under 75,000 clones in the sample, roughly 81% are singletons; the top ten hold about an eighth. The specimen sequenced was PBMCs. The receptor set was obtained from a human donor in good health.

CDR3 residues: CASSLTGGLYEQYF. DNA of the CDR3: TGTGCCAGCAGCTTGACAGGGGGCCTCTACGAGCAGTACTTC. The J gene is TRBJ2-7, the V gene TRBV5-4, with 9 nucleotides matching TRBD1. The V and J ends lost 1 base and 3 bases, in that order; junction bases with no gene match: 2. CDR1 and CDR2 from the germline V gene are SGHNT and YYREEE (reference sequence). The CDR3 consists of 14 residues.

V and J are TRBV6-1 and TRBJ2-1; TRBD1 aligns across 7 bases. The length of the CDR3 is 12 residues. Germline CDR1 is MNHNS and CDR2 is SASEGT. Unmatched junction bases numbered 5, after V lost 10 bases and J lost 5 bases. The CDR3 spells CATKGANNEQFF. Here the CDR3 DNA reads TGTGCCACAAAGGGGGCGAACAATGAGCAGTTCTTC.

J is TRBJ2-5 and V is TRBV5-1, with 8 bases identical to TRBD2. The CDR3 is made up of 13 amino acids. J was trimmed by 5 bases and V by 7 bases; bases with no gene match: 7. Germline lookup yields CDR1 SGHRS and CDR2 YFSETQ. In DNA, the CDR3 is TGCGCCAGCTCCCGGGAGGGCCCGGAGACCCAGTACTTC. This codes for CASSREGPETQYF.

V and J are TRBV2 and TRBJ1-2, with D unclear. CDR1 and CDR2 from the germline V gene are SNHLY and FYNNEI. V was trimmed by 5 bases and J by 2 bases, leaving 9 bases between them. This CDR3 spans 13 amino acids. Here the CDR3 DNA reads TGTGCCAGCAGTATGACACAGAACTATGGCTACACCTTC. Amino acid sequence: CASSMTQNYGYTF.

The rearrangement links TRBV18 to TRBJ2-5; 10 nucleotides line up with TRBD2. Germline assignment: CDR1 KGHSH and CDR2 LQKENI. Unmatched junction bases numbered 6, after V lost 3 bases and J lost 2 bases. This CDR3 is built from 16 residues. CDR3 region: CASSPISGRRQETQYF. The CDR3 DNA is TGTGCCAGCTCACCGATTAGCGGGAGGAGACAAGAGACCCAGTACTTC.

This chain joins TRBV5-1 and TRBJ1-4; 7 positions match TRBD1. Unmatched junction bases numbered 5, after V lost 2 bases and J lost 4 bases. CDR1 SGHRS and CDR2 YFSETQ come from the germline V gene. This CDR3 spans 15 amino acids. The CDR3 sequence: CASSLGDSDNEKLFF. CDR3 nucleotides: TGCGCCAGCAGCTTAGGGGACAGCGATAATGAAAAACTGTTTTTT.

This rearrangement joins TRBV7-9 to TRBJ1-4; possible D gene TRBD1, 5 bases. The V gene lost 4 bases and the J gene lost 4 bases, with 13 bases spanning the gap. Germline CDR1 is SEHNR and CDR2 is FQNEAQ (reference sequence). The CDR3 is 15 amino acids. The CDR3 here is CASSSVRGDNEKLFF. CDR3 nucleotide sequence: TGTGCCAGCAGCTCGGTGCGGGGGGATAATGAAAAACTGTTTTTT. Together with reference TRBV7-9 and TRBJ1-4, the CDR3 gives the full variable domain: DTGVSQNPRHKITKRGQNVTFRCDPISEHNRLYWYRQTLGQGPEFLTYFQNEAQLEKSRLLSDRFSAERPKGSFSTLEIQRTEQGDSAMYLCASSSVRGDNEKLFFGSGTQLSVL.

The gene calls are TRBV18 and TRBJ1-5; TRBD1 aligns across 10 bases. V shed 6 bases and J 5 bases; nucleotides not matched to a gene: 4. The CDR3 has 14 amino acids. The V gene's germline CDR1 is KGHSH and CDR2 LQKENI. DNA for the CDR3: TGTGCCAGCTCTCGCGGGACAGGGGATCAGCCCCAGCATTTT. Protein product: CASSRGTGDQPQHF.

V is TRBV5-6 and J is TRBJ2-5; 11 bases map to TRBD1. In germline, CDR1 is SGHDT, CDR2 YYEEEE. V lost 4 bases to trimming and J lost 4 bases; unmatched junction nucleotides: 6. The CDR3 contains 15 residues. CDR3 nucleotide sequence: TGTGCCAGCAGCGTATGGACAGGGGGCAGAGAGACCCAGTACTTC. It yields the protein CASSVWTGGRETQYF.

The sample holds a few counts of this clone. The chain combines TRBV6-5 with TRBJ2-7, with D possibly being TRBD1 (5 bases). In germline, CDR1 is MNHEY, CDR2 SVGAGI. V lost 5 bases and J 3 bases, leaving 11 bases between the germline ends. CDR3 length: 13 residues. The CDR3 reads CASSKGVDYEQYF. The CDR3 DNA reads TGTGCCAGCAGTAAAGGGGTGGACTACGAGCAGTACTTC.

On this clone: Within the sample, other DNA sequences also encode this same CDR3. The chain recombines TRBV11-2 with TRBJ2-7; 10 nucleotides agree with TRBD1. Germline V CDR1 and CDR2: SGHAT, FQNNGV. The CDR3 has 14 residues. The V and J ends lost 4 bases and 3 bases, in that order; junction bases with no gene match: 3. The DNA of the CDR3 is TGTGCCAGCAGCTGGGACAGGGGAAGCTACGAGCAGTACTTC. Translated: CASSWDRGSYEQYF.

Note on this clone: Different DNA sequences within this sample yield the same CDR3. The chain couples TRBV7-6 to TRBJ1-1; no definite D call. The CDR3 is 14 residues long. V lost 1 base to trimming and J lost 1 base, with 7 bases between them. Germline loops: CDR1 SGHVS, CDR2 FNYEAQ. The CDR3 DNA reads as TGTGCCAGCAGCTTAGGAGGGCGGAACACTGAAGCTTTCTTT. Encoded protein: CASSLGGRNTEAFF.

V usage is TRBV6-1 and J usage is TRBJ2-7, with 7 bases aligning to TRBD2. The trim removed 3 bases at V and 2 bases at J, leaving 7 bases unmatched. The CDR3 is made up of 15 amino acids. Germline CDR1 reads MNHNS; CDR2 reads SASEGT. CDR3 amino acids: CASSEGGTAPYEQYF. The CDR3 nucleotides are TGTGCCAGCAGTGAGGGGGGGACGGCCCCCTACGAGCAGTACTTC.

The gene calls are TRBV6-4 and TRBJ2-3, with 10 bases lining up with TRBD1. The CDR3 runs to 15 residues. Germline V gene sequence: CDR1 MRHNA, CDR2 SNTAGT. The ends lost 5 bases at V and 1 base at J; junction bases unmatched: 3. The CDR3 DNA sequence: TGTGCCAGCAGTAAAGGGACAGGGGGCACAGATACGCAGTATTTT. Translated: CASSKGTGGTDTQYF.

The chain uses TRBV27 and TRBJ2-1; the match to TRBD2 covers 7 bases. After removal of 3 bases from V and 12 bases from J, the junction contained 8 bases not matched to a gene. This CDR3 is 13 amino acids long. Per the germline V gene, CDR1 is MNHEY and CDR2 is SMNVEV (reference sequence). CDR3 protein: CASSFDSGRGQFF. The CDR3 region has the DNA TGTGCCAGCAGTTTTGATAGCGGGCGAGGGCAGTTCTTC.

The chain employs TRBV30 and TRBJ2-1; 7 bases align to TRBD2. Unmatched junction bases numbered 6, after V lost 4 bases and J lost 0 bases. The CDR3 sequence is 15 residues long. CDR1 and CDR2 from the germline V gene are GTSNPN and SVGIG (reference sequence). CDR3 nucleotides: TGTGCCTGGACGGTGGGCGGGAGCTCCTACAATGAGCAGTTCTTC. It encodes CAWTVGGSSYNEQFF.

There are a few counts of this clone. This chain uses TRBV5-1 with TRBJ2-7; D is possibly TRBD1 (7 bases). Looked up from germline, CDR1 is SGHRS and CDR2 is YFSETQ. The CDR3 length is 15 residues. Deletions cut 1 base from V and 2 bases from J, with 13 bases between. In DNA, the CDR3 is TGCGCCAGCAGCTTGAGGGGGGACAGCGCCTACGAGCAGTACTTC. Translation gives CASSLRGDSAYEQYF.

V gene TRBV10-2 combines with J gene TRBJ2-2, with TRBD2 identical over 12 bases. The CDR3 contains 17 residues. CDR1 and CDR2 (germline): WSHSY, SAAADI. J lost 5 bases, V lost 3 bases, and 7 bases had no gene match. The CDR3 region is CASSDPSGRAGTGELFF. As DNA, the CDR3 is TGCGCCAGCAGTGACCCTAGCGGGAGGGCCGGGACCGGGGAGCTGTTTTTT.

This clone was counted only a few times. CDR3 protein: CASAEGVGMGNEQFF. DNA of the CDR3: TGCGCCAGCGCCGAGGGGGTGGGGATGGGCAATGAGCAGTTCTTC. This chain connects TRBV5-1 to TRBJ2-1; D is perhaps TRBD1 (6 bases). The CDR3 totals 15 residues. Germline CDR1 reads SGHRS; CDR2 reads YFSETQ. V shed 7 bases and J shed 6 bases, with 20 bases lying between them.

The chain employs TRBV25-1 and TRBJ2-7; 9 bases are a match to TRBD1. This CDR3 has 16 residues. Germline V gene sequence: CDR1 MGHDK, CDR2 SYGVNS. V shed 4 bases, J shed 3 bases, and the junction held 10 bases outside the gene matches. The CDR3 coding sequence is TGTGCCAGCAGTGGTGGTCGGGGACAGGGAGTCTACGAGCAGTACTTC. The encoded protein is CASSGGRGQGVYEQYF.

This clone was observed a handful of times. This chain joins TRBV7-9 and TRBJ2-6, with 10 bases fitting TRBD1. CDR1 SEHNR and CDR2 FQNEAQ come from the germline V gene (reference sequence). J was trimmed by 3 bases and V by 2 bases; bases with no gene match: 7. The CDR3 loop spans 18 amino acids. The CDR3 sequence: CASSLPRQGASGANVLTF. Here the CDR3 DNA reads TGTGCCAGCAGCTTACCGCGACAGGGGGCAAGTGGGGCCAACGTCCTGACTTTC.

The chain couples TRBV18 to TRBJ2-1; 14 positions agree with TRBD2. In germline, CDR1 is KGHSH, CDR2 LQKENI. J was trimmed by 7 bases and V by 6 bases; bases with no gene match: 5. This CDR3 has 15 amino acids. CDR3 nucleotide sequence: TGTGCCAGCTCGCCTGGACTAGCGGGAGGAAATGAGCAGTTCTTC. Its protein product is CASSPGLAGGNEQFF.